The sequence of this T cell receptor (beta chain) was determined in a study of identical twins. Points on this clonotype: What it binds is not known.

TCRdb reanalysed the 5' RACE reads using MiXCR and keeps one entry per CDR3 protein. This sample yields 600,000 to 850,000 distinct CDR3 sequences, of which 15% to 20% are seen a single time; approximately 14% belongs to the top ten. Points from the study as a whole: Cord blood beta clonotypes that were abundant carried fewer insertions, and memory repertoires showed no such trend.

The germline CDR1 and CDR2 sequences are MNHEY and SMNVEV (reference sequence). The CDR3 covers 15 residues. V lost 6 bases and J lost 5, with 16 bases in between. These data were likewise used in another study, on T cells expressing NK-cell markers. From that paper: CD3+CD56+NKG2C+, CD3+CD56+NKG2C- and CD3+CD56-NKG2C+ T cells, once sorted, supplied the TCR beta repertoires.

This chain uses TRBV27 with TRBJ2-2; a weak D match, TRBD2 (5 bases). Material for sequencing was PBMCs. This receptor was identified in a woman under 30 in good health. The CDR3 DNA is TGTGCCAGCAGCGTAGAATATGGAGGTACCGGGGAGCTGTTTTTT. Translation gives CASSVEYGGTGELFF.